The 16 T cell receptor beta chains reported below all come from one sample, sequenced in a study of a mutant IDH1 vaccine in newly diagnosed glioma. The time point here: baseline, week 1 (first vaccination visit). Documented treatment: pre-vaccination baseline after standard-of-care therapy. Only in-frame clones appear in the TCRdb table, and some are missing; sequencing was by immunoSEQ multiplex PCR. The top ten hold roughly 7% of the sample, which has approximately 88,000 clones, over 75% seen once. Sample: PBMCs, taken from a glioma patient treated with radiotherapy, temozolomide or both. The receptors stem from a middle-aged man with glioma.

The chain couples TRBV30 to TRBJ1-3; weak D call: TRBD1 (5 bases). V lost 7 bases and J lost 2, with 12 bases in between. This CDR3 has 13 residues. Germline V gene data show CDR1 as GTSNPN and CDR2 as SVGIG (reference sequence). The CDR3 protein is CALVWGAGNTIYF. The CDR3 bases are TGTGCCTTGGTGTGGGGGGCTGGAAACACCATATATTTT.

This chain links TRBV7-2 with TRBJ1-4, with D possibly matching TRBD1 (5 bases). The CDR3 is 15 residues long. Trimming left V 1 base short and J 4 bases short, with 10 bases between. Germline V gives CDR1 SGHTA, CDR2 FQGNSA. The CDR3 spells CASSLVTGGNEKLFF. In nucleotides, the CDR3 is TGTGCCAGCAGCTTAGTTACGGGGGGTAATGAAAAACTGTTTTTT.

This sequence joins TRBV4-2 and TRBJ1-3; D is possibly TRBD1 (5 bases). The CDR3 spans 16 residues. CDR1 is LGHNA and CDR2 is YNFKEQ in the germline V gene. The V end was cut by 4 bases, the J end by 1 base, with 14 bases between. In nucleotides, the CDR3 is TGTGCCAGCAGCCCCGTTCCGGGGGGGTCTGGAAACACCATATATTTT. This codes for CASSPVPGGSGNTIYF.

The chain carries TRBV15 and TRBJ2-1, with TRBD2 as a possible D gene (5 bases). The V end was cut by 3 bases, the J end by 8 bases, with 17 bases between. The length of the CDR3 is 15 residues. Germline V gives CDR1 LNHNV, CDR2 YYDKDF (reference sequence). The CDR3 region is CATSRLRRSLDEQFF. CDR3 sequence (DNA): TGTGCCACCAGCAGGCTCCGGAGGTCTTTAGATGAGCAGTTCTTC.

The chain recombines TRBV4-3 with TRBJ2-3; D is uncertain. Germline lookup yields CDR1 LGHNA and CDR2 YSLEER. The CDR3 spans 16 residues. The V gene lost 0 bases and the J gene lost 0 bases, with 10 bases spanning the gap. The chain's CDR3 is CASSQERPRSTDTQYF. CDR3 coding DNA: TGCGCCAGCAGCCAAGAAAGGCCCCGGAGCACAGATACGCAGTATTTT.

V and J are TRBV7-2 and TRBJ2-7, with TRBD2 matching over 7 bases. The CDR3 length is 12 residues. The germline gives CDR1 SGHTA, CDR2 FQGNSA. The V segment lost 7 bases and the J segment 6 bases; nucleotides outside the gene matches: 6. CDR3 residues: CASTLGGVEQYF. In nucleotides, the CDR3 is TGTGCCAGCACCTTGGGAGGGGTCGAGCAGTACTTC.

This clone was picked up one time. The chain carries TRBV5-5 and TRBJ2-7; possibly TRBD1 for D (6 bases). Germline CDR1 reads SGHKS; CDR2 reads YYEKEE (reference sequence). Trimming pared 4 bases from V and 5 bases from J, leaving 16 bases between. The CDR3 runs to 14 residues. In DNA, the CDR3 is TGTGCCAGCAGCATGGCCACAGGGCCCCACGAGCAGTACTTC. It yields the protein CASSMATGPHEQYF.

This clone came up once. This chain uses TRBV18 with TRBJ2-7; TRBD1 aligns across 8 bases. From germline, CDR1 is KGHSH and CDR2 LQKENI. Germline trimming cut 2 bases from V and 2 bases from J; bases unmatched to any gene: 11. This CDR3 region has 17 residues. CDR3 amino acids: CASSPERGHRGTYEQYF. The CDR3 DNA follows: TGTGCCAGCTCACCAGAAAGGGGTCACAGGGGGACCTACGAGCAGTACTTC.

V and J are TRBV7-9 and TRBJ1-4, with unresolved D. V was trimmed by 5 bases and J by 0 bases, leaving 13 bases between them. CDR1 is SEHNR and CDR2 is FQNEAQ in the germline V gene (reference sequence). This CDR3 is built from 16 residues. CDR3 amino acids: CASSLPVGTTNEKLFF. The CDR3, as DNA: TGTGCCAGCAGCCTCCCCGTAGGGACAACTAATGAAAAACTGTTTTTT.

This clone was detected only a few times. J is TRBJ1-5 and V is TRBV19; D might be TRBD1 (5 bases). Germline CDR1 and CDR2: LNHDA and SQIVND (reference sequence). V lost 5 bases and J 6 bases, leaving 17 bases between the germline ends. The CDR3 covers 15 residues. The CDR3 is CASSSPSAGRQPQHF. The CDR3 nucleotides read TGTGCCAGTAGTTCGCCTTCCGCAGGGCGTCAGCCCCAGCATTTT.

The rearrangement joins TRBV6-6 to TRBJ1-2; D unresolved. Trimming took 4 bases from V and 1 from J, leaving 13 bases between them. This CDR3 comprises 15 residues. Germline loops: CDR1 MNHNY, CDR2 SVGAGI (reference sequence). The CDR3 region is CASSSPSLVNYGYTF. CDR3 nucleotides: TGTGCCAGCAGTTCCCCATCCTTGGTTAACTATGGCTACACCTTC.

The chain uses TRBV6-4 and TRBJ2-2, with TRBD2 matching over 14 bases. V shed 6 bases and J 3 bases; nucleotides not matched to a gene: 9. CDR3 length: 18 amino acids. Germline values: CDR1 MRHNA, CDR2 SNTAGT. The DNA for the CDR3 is TGTGCCAGCAGCCATTTCAGGACTAGCGGGGGGTACACCGGGGAGCTGTTTTTT. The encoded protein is CASSHFRTSGGYTGELFF.

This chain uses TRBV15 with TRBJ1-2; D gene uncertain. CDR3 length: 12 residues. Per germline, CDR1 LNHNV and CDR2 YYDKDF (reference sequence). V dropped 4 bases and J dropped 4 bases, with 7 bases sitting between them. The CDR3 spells CATSNARYGYTF. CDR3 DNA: TGTGCCACCAGCAATGCCCGCTATGGCTACACCTTC.

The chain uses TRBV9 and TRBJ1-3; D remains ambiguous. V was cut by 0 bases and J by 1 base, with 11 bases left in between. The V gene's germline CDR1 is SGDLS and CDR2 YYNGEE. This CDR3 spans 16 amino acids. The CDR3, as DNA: TGTGCCAGCAGCGTAGACTGGGTTAGGTCTGGAAACACCATATATTTT. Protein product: CASSVDWVRSGNTIYF.

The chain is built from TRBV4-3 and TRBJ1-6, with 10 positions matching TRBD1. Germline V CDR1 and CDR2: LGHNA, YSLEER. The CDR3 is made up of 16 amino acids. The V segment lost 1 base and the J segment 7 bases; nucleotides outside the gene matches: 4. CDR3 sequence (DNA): TGCGCCAGCAGCCAAGTGGGGACAGGGGCCAATTCACCCCTCCACTTT. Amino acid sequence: CASSQVGTGANSPLHF.

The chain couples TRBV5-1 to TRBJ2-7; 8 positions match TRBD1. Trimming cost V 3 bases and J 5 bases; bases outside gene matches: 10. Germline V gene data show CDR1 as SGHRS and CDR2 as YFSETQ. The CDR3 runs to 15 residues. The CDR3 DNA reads TGCGCCAGCAGCTCCTATGGACAGGGACCAAACGAGCAGTACTTC. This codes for CASSSYGQGPNEQYF. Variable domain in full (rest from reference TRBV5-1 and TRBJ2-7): KAGVTQTPRYLIKTRGQQVTLSCSPISGHRSVSWYQQTPGQGLQFLFEYFSETQRNKGNFPGRFSGRQFSNSRSEMNVSTLELGDSALYLCASSSYGQGPNEQYFGPGTRLTVT.